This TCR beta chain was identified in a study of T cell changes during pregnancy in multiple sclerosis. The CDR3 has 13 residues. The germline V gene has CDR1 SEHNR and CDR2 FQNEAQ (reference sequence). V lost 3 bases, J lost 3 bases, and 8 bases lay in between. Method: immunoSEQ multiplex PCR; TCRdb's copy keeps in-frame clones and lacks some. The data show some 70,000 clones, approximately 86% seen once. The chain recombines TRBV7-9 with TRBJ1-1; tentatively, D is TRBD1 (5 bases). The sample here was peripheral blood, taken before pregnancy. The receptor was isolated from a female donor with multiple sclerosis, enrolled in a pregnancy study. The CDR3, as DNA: TGTGCCAGCAGCTTGGGGCTGGACACTGAAGCTTTCTTT. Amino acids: CASSLGLDTEAFF.